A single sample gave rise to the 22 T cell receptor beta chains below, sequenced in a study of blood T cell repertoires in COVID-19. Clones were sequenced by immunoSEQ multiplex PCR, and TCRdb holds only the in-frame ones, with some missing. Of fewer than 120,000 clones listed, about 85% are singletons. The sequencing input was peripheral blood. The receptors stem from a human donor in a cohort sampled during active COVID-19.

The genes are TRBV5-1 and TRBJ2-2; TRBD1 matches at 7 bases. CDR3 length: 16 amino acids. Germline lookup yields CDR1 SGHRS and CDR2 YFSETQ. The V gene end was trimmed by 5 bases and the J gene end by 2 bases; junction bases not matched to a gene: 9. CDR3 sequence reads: CASSVIGTANTGELFF. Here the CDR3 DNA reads TGCGCCAGCAGTGTGATAGGGACAGCCAACACCGGGGAGCTGTTTTTT.

In DNA, the CDR3 is TGTGCCTGGAGGGGACTGGAGAACACTGAAGCTTTCTTT. Residues: CAWRGLENTEAFF. The V and J genes are TRBV30 and TRBJ1-1; D might be TRBD1 (5 bases). The CDR3 extends over 13 amino acids. Trimming removed 3 bases from V and 1 base from J, with 9 bases in between. Germline V lookup: CDR1 GTSNPN, CDR2 SVGIG (reference sequence).

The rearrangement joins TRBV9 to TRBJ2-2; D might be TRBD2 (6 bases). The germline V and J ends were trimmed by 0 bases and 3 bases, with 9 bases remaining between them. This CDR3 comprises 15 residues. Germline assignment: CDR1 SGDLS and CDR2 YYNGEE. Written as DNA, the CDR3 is TGTGCCAGCAGCGTAGACGGGAGCTACACCGGGGAGCTGTTTTTT. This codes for CASSVDGSYTGELFF.

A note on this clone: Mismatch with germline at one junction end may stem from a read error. CDR3 region: CASTEGQGIDTEAFF. The CDR3 DNA is TGTGCCAGCACTGAAGGACAGGGCATCGACACTGAAGCTTTCTTT. The chain has TRBV6-1 and TRBJ1-1; the match to TRBD1 covers 8 bases. Germline V CDR1 and CDR2: MNHNS, SASEGT. The CDR3 is 15 residues long.

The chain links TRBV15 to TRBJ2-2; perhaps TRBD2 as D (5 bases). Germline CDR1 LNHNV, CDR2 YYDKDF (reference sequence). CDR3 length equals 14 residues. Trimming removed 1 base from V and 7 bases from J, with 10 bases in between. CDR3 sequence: CATSRVGEGGELFF. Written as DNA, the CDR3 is TGTGCCACCAGCAGAGTGGGAGAAGGCGGGGAGCTGTTTTTT.

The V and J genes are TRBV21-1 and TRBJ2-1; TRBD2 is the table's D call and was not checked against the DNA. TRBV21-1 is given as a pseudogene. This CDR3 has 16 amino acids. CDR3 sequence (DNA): TGTGCCAGCAGCAAAATCCTAGACCGATCCTCTCATGAGCAGTTCTTC. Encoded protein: CASSKILDRSSHEQFF.

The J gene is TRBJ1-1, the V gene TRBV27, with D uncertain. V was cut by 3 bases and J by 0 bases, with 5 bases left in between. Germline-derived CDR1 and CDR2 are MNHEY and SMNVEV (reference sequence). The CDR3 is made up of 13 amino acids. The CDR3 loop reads CASSFFLNTEAFF. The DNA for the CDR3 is TGTGCCAGCAGTTTCTTCTTGAACACTGAAGCTTTCTTT.

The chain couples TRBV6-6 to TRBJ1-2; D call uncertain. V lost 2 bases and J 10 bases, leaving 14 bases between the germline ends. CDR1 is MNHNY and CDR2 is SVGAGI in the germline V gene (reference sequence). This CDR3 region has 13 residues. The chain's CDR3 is CASSYGREGFYTF. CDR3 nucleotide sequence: TGTGCCAGCAGTTACGGGAGGGAGGGCTTCTACACCTTC.

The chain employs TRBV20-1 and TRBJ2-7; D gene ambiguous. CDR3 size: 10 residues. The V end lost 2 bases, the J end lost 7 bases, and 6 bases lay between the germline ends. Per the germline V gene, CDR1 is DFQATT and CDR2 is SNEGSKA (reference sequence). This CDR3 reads CSARFGEQYF. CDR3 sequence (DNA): TGCAGTGCTAGATTCGGTGAGCAGTACTTC.

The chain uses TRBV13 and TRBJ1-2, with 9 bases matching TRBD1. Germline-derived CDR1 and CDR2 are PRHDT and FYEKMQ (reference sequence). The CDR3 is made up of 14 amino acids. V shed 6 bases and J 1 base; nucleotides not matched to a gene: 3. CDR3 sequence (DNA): TGTGCCAGCAGTTTGACAGGGGGTAACTATGGCTACACCTTC. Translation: CASSLTGGNYGYTF.

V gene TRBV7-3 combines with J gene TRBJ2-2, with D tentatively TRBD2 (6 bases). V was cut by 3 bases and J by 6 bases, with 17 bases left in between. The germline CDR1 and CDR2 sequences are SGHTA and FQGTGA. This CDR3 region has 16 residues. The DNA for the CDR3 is TGTGCCAGCAGCTTCCGGACATCGACGGGAGCCGGGGAGCTGTTTTTT. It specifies CASSFRTSTGAGELFF.

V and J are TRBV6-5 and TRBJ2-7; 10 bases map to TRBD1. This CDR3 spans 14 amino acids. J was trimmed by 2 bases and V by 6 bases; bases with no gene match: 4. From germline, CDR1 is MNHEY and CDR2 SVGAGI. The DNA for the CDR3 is TGTGCCAGCAGCCTAGGACAGGGGGCCTACGAGCAGTACTTC. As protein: CASSLGQGAYEQYF.

CDR3 residues: CASSQELSVSGNTIYF. CDR3 coding DNA: TGTGCCAGCAGCCAAGAATTATCCGTCTCTGGAAACACCATATATTTT. V gene TRBV4-2 combines with J gene TRBJ1-3, with D unresolved. Germline V gene sequence: CDR1 LGHNA, CDR2 YNFKEQ. The CDR3 consists of 16 residues. V was clipped by 0 bases and J by 0 bases, with 9 bases between them.

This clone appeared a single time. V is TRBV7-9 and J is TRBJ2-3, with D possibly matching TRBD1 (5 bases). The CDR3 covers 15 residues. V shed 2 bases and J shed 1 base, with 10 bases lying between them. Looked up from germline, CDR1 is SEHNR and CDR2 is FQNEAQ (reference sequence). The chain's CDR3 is CASSLMGQGTDTQYF. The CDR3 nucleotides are TGTGCCAGCAGCTTAATGGGGCAAGGCACAGATACGCAGTATTTT.

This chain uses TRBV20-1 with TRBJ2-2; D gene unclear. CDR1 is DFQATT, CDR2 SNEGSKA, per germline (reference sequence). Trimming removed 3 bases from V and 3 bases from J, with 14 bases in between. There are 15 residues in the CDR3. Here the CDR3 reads CSASHRRSYTGELFF. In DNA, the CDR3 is TGCAGTGCTAGTCATCGCCGGAGTTACACCGGGGAGCTGTTTTTT.

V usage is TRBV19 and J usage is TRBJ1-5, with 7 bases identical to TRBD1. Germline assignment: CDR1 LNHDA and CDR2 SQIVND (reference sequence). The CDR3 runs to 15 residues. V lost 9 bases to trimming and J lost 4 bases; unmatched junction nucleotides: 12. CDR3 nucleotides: TGTGCCAGCACAGTATACGGGACAGCGAATCAGCCCCAGCATTTT. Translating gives CASTVYGTANQPQHF.

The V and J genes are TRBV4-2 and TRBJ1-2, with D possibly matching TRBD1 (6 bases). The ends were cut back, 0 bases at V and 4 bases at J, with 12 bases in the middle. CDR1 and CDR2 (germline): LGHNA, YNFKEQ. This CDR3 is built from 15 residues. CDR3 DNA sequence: TGTGCCAGCAGCCAAGATCTGGTAGGGGGCTATGGCTACACCTTC. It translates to CASSQDLVGGYGYTF.

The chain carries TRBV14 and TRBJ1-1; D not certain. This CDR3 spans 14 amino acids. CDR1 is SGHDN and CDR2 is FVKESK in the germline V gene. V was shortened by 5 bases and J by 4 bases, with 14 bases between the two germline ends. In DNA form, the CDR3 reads TGTGCCAGCAGCTTAGCTGGCCCTGTCACTGAAGCTTTCTTT. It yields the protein CASSLAGPVTEAFF. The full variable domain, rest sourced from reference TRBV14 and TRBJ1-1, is EAGVTQFPSHSVIEKGQTVTLRCDPISGHDNLYWYRRVMGKEIKFLLHFVKESKQDESGMPNNRFLAERTGGTYSTLKVQPAELEDSGVYFCASSLAGPVTEAFFGQGTRLTVV.

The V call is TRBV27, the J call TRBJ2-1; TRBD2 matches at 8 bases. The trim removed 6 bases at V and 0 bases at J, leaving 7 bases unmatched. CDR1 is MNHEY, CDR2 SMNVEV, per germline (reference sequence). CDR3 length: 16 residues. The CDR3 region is CASRPTGTSSYNEQFF. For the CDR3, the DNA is TGTGCCAGCAGGCCAACCGGGACTAGCTCCTACAATGAGCAGTTCTTC.

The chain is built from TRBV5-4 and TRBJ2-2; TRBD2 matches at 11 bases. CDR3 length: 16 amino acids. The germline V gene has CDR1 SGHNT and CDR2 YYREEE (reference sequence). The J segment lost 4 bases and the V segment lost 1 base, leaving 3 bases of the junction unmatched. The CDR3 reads CASSLSSGRATGELFF. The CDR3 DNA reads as TGTGCCAGCAGCTTGAGTAGCGGGAGGGCCACCGGGGAGCTGTTTTTT. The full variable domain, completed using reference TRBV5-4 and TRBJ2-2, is ETGVTQSPTHLIKTRGQQVTLRCSSQSGHNTVSWYQQALGQGPQFIFQYYREEENGRGNFPPRFSGLQFPNYSSELNVNALELDDSALYLCASSLSSGRATGELFFGEGSRLTVL.

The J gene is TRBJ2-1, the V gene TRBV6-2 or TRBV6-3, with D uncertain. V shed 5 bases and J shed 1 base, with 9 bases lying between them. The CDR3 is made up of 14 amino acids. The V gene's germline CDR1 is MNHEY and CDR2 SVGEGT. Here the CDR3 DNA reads TGTGCCAGCAGTAGCGCCCGATCCTACAATGAGCAGTTCTTC. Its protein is CASSSARSYNEQFF.

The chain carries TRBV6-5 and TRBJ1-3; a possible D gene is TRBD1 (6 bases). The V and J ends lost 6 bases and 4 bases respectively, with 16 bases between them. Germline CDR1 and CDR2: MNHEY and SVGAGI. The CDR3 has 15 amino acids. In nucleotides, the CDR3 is TGTGCCAGCAGCCCCCGGGGGGCTGGAGGAAACACCATATATTTT. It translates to CASSPRGAGGNTIYF.